The T cell receptor (beta chain) under discussion was sequenced for a study of control samples from healthy donors and cancer patients. The germline gives CDR1 SGHRS, CDR2 YFSETQ. Trimming left V 4 bases short and J 1 base short, with 17 bases between. This CDR3 comprises 16 residues. Using immunoSEQ multiplex PCR, the repertoire was profiled, and TCRdb retains in-frame clones only, with some absent. This sample carries about 190,000 clones, with less than 2.5% going to the ten biggest clones. This chain connects TRBV5-1 to TRBJ2-5; D might be TRBD1 or TRBD2, each matching 6 bases. The sequence came from a young woman in good health. Specimen: blood. CDR3 loop: CASSLLTGATQETQYF. The CDR3, as DNA: TGCGCCAGCAGCCTCCTTACGGGGGCGACCCAAGAGACCCAGTACTTC.